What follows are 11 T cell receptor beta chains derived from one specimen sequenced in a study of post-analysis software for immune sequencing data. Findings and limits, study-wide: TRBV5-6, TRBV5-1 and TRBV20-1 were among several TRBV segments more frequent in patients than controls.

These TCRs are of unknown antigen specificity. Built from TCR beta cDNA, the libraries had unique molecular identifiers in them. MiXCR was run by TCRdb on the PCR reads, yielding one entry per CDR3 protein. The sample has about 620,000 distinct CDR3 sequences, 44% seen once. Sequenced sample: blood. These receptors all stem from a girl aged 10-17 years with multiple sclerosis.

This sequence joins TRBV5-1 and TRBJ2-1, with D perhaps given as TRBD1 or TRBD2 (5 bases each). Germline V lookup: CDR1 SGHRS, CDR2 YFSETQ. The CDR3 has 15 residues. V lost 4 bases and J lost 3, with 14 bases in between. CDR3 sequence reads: CASSPGTGIYNEQFF. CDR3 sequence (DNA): TGCGCCAGCAGCCCCGGGACGGGGATCTACAATGAGCAGTTCTTC.

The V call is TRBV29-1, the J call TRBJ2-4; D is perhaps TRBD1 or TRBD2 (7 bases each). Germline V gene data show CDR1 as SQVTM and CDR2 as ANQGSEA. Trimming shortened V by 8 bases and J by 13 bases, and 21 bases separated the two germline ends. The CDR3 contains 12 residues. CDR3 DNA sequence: TGCAGCCGCCAGACAGGGAGGGGTGAGCAGTACTTC. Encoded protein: CSRQTGRGEQYF.

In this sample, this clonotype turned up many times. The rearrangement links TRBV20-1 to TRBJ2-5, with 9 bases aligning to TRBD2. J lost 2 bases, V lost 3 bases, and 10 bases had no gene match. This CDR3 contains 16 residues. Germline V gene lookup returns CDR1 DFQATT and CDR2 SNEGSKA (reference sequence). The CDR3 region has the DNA TGCAGTGCTAGGGCCGCGGAGGCGGGGGGGCAAGAGACCCAGTACTTC. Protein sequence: CSARAAEAGGQETQYF.

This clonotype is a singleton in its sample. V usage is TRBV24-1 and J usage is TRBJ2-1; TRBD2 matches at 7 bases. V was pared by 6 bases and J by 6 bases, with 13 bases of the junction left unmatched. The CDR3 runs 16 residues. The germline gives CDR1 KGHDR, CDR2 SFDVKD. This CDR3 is CATSNQSTGTINEQFF. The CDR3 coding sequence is TGTGCCACCAGTAACCAATCCACCGGGACTATCAATGAGCAGTTCTTC.

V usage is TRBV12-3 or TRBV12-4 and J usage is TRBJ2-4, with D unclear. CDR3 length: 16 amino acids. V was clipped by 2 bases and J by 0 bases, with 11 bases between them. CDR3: CASSLRLRGAKNIQYF. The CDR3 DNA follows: TGTGCCAGCAGTTTAAGGTTGAGAGGAGCCAAAAACATTCAGTACTTC.

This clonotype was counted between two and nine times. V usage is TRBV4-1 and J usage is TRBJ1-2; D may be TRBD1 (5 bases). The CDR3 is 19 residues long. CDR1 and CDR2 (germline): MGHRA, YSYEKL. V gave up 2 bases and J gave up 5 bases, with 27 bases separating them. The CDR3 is CASSQPIRDPGRGSYGYTF. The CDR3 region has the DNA TGCGCCAGCAGCCAACCAATTCGGGATCCAGGGAGAGGATCGTATGGCTACACCTTC.

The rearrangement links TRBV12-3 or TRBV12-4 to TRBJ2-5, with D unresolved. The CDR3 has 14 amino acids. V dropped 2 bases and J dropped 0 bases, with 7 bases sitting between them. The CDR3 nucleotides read TGTGCCAGCAGTTTAACAGCGTACCAAGAGACCCAGTACTTC. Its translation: CASSLTAYQETQYF.

The CDR3 protein is CANSLYHGPPAGNEQFF. CDR3 bases: TGTGCCAACAGTTTATACCACGGACCCCCAGCGGGCAATGAGCAGTTCTTC. The J gene is TRBJ2-1, the V gene TRBV7-3; D may be TRBD2 (6 bases). The CDR3 length is 17 residues. The V gene's germline CDR1 is SGHTA and CDR2 FQGTGA. V was trimmed by 10 bases and J by 6 bases, leaving 28 bases between them.

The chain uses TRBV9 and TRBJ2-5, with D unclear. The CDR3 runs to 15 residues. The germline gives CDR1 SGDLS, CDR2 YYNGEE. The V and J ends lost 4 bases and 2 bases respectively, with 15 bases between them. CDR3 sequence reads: CASSWSASNQETQYF. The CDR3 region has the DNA TGTGCCAGCAGCTGGAGTGCGTCCAATCAAGAGACCCAGTACTTC. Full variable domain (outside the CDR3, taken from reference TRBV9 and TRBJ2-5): DSGVTQTPKHLITATGQRVTLRCSPRSGDLSVYWYQQSLDQGLQFLIQYYNGEERAKGNILERFSAQQFPDLHSELNLSSLELGDSALYFCASSWSASNQETQYFGPGTRLLVL.

In DNA form, the CDR3 reads TGTGCCAGCAGCGTAGGCCCGATCGGCAGGGCAGAGACCCAGTACTTC. The encoded protein is CASSVGPIGRAETQYF. This sequence joins TRBV9 and TRBJ2-7; D may be TRBD1 (5 bases). Matching the DNA end better, TRBJ2-5 makes the J call doubtful. This CDR3 is 16 amino acids long. The V gene's germline CDR1 is SGDLS and CDR2 YYNGEE.

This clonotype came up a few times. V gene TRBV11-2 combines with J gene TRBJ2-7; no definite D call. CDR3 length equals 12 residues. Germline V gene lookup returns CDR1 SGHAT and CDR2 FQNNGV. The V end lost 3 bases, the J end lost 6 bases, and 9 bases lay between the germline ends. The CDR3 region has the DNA TGTGCCAGCAGCTTCCGACCACCCGAGCAGTACTTC. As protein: CASSFRPPEQYF.